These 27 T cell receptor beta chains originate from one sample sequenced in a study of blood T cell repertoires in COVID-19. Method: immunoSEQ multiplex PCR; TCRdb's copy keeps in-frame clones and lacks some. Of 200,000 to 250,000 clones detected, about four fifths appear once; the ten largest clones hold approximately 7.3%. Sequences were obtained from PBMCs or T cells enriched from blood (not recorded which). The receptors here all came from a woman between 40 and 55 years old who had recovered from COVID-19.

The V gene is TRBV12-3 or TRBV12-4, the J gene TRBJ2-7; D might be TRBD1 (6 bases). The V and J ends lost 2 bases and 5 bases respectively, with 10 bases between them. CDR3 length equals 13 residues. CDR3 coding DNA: TGTGCCAGCAGTTTAACAGGGAAGAACGAGCAGTACTTC. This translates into CASSLTGKNEQYF.

This CDR3 reads CASSLWRTDTQYF. The CDR3 region has the DNA TGTGCCAGCAGTTTATGGCGCACAGATACGCAGTATTTT. The V and J genes are TRBV27 and TRBJ2-3, with no clear D. CDR3 length equals 13 residues. V was clipped by 1 base and J by 1 base, with 3 bases between them. The V gene's germline CDR1 is MNHEY and CDR2 SMNVEV (reference sequence).

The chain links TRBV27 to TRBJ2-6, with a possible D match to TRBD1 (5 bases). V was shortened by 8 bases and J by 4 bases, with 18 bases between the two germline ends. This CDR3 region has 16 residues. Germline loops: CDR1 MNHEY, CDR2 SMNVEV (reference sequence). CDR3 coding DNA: TGTGCCAGCTCCCCGCGAGCAGGGTACGGGGCCAACGTCCTGACTTTC. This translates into CASSPRAGYGANVLTF.

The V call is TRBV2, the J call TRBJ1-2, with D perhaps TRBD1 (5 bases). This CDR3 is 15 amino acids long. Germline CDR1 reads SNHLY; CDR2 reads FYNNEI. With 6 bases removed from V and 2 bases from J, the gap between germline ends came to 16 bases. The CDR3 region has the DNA TGTGCCAGCAGGATCGGACAAGGACGAAACTATGGCTACACCTTC. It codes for CASRIGQGRNYGYTF.

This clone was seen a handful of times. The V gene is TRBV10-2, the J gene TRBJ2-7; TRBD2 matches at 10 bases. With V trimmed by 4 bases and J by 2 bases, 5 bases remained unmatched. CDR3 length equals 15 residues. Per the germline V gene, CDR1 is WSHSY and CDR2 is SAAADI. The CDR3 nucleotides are TGCGCCAGCAGTGGTCTACTAGCGGGGACCTACGAGCAGTACTTC. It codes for CASSGLLAGTYEQYF.

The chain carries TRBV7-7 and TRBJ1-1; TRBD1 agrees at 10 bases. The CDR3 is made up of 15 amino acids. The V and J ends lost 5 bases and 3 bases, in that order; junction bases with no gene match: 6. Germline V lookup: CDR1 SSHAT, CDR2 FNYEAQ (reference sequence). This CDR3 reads CASSPIGTGDTEAFF. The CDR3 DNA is TGTGCCAGCAGCCCTATAGGGACAGGGGACACTGAAGCTTTCTTT.

DNA of the CDR3: TGTGCCAGTAGTATAAGGTTGGGACTAGCGGGAGGAGGAGCCTACGAGCAGTACTTC. Translating gives CASSIRLGLAGGGAYEQYF. The chain combines TRBV19 with TRBJ2-7; the match to TRBD2 covers 15 bases. The germline CDR1 and CDR2 sequences are LNHDA and SQIVND (reference sequence). V lost 2 bases, J lost 2 bases, and 10 bases stayed unmatched. The CDR3 consists of 19 residues.

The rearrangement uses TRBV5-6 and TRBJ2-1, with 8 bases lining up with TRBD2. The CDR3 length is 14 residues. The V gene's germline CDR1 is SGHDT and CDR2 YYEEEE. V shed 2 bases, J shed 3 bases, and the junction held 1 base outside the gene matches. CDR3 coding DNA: TGTGCCAGCAGCTTCCTAGCGGGCTACAATGAGCAGTTCTTC. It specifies CASSFLAGYNEQFF.

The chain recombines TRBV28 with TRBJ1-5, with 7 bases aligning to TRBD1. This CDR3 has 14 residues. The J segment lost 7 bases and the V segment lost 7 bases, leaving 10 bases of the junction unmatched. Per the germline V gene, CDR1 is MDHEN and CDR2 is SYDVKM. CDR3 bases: TGTGCCAGCATCTCGACAGGGAAGGGGCAGCCCCAGCATTTT. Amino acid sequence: CASISTGKGQPQHF.

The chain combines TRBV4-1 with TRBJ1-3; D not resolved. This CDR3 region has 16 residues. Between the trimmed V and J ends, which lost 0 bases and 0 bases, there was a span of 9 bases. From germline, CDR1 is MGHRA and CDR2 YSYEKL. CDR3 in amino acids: CASSQDEGHSGNTIYF. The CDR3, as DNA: TGCGCCAGCAGCCAAGATGAGGGCCACTCTGGAAACACCATATATTTT.

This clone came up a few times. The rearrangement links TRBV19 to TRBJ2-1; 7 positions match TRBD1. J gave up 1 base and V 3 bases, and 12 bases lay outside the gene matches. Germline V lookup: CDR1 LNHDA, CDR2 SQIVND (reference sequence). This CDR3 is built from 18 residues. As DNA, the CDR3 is TGTGCCAGTAGTATGGGGACAGCTGCCGTTGGGTCCTACAATGAGCAGTTCTTC. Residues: CASSMGTAAVGSYNEQFF.

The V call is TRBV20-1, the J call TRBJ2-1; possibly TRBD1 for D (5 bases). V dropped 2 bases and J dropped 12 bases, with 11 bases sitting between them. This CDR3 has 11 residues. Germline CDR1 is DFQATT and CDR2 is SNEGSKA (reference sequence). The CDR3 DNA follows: TGCAGTGCTAGATCCAGGGCCGGGCAGTTCTTC. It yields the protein CSARSRAGQFF.

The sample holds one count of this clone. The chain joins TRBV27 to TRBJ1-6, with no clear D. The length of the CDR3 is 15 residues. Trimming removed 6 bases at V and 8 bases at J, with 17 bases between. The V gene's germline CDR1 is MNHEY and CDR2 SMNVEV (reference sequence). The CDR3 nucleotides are TGTGCCAGCAGGCTAGAGGGCTTGAGGCATTCACCCCTCCACTTT. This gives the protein CASRLEGLRHSPLHF.

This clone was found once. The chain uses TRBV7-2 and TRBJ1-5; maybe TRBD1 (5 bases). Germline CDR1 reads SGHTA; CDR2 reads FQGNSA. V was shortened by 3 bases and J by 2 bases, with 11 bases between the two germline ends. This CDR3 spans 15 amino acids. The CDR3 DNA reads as TGTGCCAGCAGCTTGGGCAGGGAAGGCAATCAGCCCCAGCATTTT. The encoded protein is CASSLGREGNQPQHF. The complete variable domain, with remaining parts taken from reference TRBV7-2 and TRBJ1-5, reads GAGVSQSPSNKVTEKGKDVELRCDPISGHTALYWYRQSLGQGLEFLIYFQGNSAPDKSGLPSDRFSAERTGGSVSTLTIQRTQQEDSAVYLCASSLGREGNQPQHFGDGTRLSIL.

The CDR3 here is CASSYPKTRTTNTEAFF. In nucleotides, the CDR3 is TGTGCCAGCAGTTACCCTAAAACTAGGACCACGAACACTGAAGCTTTCTTT. The chain uses TRBV6-2 or TRBV6-3 and TRBJ1-1; D not resolved. This CDR3 comprises 17 residues. Per germline, CDR1 MNHEY and CDR2 SVGEGT. Trimming shortened V by 2 bases and J by 1 base, and 17 bases separated the two germline ends.

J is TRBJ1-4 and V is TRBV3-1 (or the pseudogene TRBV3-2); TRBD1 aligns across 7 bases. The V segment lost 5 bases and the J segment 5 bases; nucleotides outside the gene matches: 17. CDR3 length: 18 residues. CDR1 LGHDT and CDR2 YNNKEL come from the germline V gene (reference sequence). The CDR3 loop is CASSGYSPDRFENEKLFF. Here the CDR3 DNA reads TGTGCCAGCAGCGGATACTCCCCGGACAGGTTCGAGAATGAAAAACTGTTTTTT.

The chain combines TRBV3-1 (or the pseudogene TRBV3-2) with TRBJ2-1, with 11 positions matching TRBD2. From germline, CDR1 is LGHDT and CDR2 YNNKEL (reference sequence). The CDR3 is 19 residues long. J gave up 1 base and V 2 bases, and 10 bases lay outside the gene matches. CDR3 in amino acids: CASSQNTLAGGGSYNEQFF. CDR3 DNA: TGTGCCAGCAGCCAAAACACCCTAGCGGGAGGAGGTTCCTACAATGAGCAGTTCTTC.

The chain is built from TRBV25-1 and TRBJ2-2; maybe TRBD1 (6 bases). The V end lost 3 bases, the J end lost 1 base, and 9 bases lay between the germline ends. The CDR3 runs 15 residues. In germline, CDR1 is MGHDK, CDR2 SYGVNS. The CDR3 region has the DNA TGTGCCAGCAGTGAGGCCAGGGGGAACACCGGGGAGCTGTTTTTT. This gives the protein CASSEARGNTGELFF.

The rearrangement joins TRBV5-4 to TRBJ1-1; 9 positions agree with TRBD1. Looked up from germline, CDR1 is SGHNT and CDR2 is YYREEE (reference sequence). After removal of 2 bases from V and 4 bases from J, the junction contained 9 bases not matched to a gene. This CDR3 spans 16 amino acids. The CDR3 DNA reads TGTGCCAGCAGCTTACAACAGGGGGCGGGTTCCACTGAAGCTTTCTTT. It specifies CASSLQQGAGSTEAFF. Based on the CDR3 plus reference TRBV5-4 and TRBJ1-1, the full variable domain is ETGVTQSPTHLIKTRGQQVTLRCSSQSGHNTVSWYQQALGQGPQFIFQYYREEENGRGNFPPRFSGLQFPNYSSELNVNALELDDSALYLCASSLQQGAGSTEAFFGQGTRLTVV.

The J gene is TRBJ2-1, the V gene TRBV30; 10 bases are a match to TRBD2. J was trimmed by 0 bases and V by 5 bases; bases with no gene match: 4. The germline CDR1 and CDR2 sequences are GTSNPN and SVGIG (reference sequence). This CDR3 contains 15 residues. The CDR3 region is CAWEAGGSSYNEQFF. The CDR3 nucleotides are TGTGCCTGGGAAGCGGGAGGGAGCTCCTACAATGAGCAGTTCTTC.

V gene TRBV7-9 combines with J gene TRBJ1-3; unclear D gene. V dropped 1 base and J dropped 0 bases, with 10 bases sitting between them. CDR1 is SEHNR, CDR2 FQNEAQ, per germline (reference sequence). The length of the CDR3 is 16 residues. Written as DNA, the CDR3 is TGTGCCAGCAGCTTAGACCGATCGAGCTCTGGAAACACCATATATTTT. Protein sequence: CASSLDRSSSGNTIYF.

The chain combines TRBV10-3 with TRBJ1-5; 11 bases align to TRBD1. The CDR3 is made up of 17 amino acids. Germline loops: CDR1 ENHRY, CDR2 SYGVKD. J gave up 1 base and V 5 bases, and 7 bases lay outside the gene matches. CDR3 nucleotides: TGTGCCATCAGTTCGGGGACAGGGGGAGTGAGCAATCAGCCCCAGCATTTT. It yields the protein CAISSGTGGVSNQPQHF.

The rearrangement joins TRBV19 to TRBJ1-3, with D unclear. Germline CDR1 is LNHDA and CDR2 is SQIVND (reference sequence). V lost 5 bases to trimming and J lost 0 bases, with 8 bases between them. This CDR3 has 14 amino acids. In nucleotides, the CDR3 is TGTGCCAGTAGTTTCGTCCTCTCTGGAAACACCATATATTTT. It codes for CASSFVLSGNTIYF.

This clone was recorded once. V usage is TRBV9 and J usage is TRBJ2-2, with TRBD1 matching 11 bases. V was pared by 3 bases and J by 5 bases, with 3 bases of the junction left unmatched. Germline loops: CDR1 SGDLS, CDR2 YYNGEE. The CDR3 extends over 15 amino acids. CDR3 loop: CASSADRGPTGELFF. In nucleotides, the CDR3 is TGTGCCAGCAGCGCGGACAGGGGGCCGACCGGGGAGCTGTTTTTT.

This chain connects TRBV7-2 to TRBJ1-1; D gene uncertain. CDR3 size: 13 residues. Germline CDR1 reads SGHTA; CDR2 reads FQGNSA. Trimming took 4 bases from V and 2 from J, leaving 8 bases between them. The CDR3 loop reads CASSSSPNTEAFF. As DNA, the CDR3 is TGTGCCAGCAGCTCTAGCCCCAACACTGAAGCTTTCTTT.

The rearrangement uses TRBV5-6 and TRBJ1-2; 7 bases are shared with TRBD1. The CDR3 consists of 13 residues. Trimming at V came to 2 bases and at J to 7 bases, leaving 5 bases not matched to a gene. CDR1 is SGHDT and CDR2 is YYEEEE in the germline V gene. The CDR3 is CASSLQGIGGYTF. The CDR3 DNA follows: TGTGCCAGCAGCTTACAGGGGATAGGTGGCTACACCTTC.

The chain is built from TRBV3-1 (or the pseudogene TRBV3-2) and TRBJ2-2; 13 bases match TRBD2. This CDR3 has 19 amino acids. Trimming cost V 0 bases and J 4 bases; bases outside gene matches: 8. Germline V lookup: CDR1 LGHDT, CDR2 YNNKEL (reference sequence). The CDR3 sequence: CASSQEVLAGGPGTGELFF. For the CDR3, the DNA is TGTGCCAGCAGCCAAGAAGTACTAGCGGGAGGGCCGGGCACCGGGGAGCTGTTTTTT.